A single sample is the source of the 6 T cell receptor beta chains below, sequenced in a study of blood T cell repertoires in COVID-19. Profiled with immunoSEQ multiplex PCR; TCRdb holds only in-frame clones, not every one. Seen here are a few hundred thousand clones, under 90% observed once, and the top ten hold about 10%. The sequenced sample was PBMCs or T cells enriched from blood (not recorded which). The receptors derive from a woman aged 18-35 years who had recovered from COVID-19.

This chain uses TRBV18 with TRBJ1-3; D remains unclear. Trimming took 6 bases from V and 0 from J, leaving 12 bases between them. The CDR3 extends over 15 amino acids. The germline gives CDR1 KGHSH, CDR2 LQKENI. The chain's CDR3 is CASSGEGSSGNTIYF. CDR3 bases: TGTGCCAGCTCGGGTGAGGGTTCCTCTGGAAACACCATATATTTT.

The chain is built from TRBV19 and TRBJ2-1, with TRBD1 matching 10 bases. With 3 bases clipped from V and 3 bases from J, the junction kept 5 bases outside the gene matches. The CDR3 covers 16 residues. Germline V gene sequence: CDR1 LNHDA, CDR2 SQIVND (reference sequence). In DNA form, the CDR3 reads TGTGCCAGTAGTATTCCGGGACAGGGGAACTACAATGAGCAGTTCTTC. Amino acids: CASSIPGQGNYNEQFF.

The V and J genes are TRBV18 and TRBJ1-3; D is ambiguous. The CDR3 runs to 16 residues. V was trimmed by 2 bases and J by 0 bases, leaving 11 bases between them. CDR1 and CDR2 from the germline V gene are KGHSH and LQKENI. The CDR3, as DNA: TGTGCCAGCTCACCAGCCCAGGCCGGCTCTGGAAACACCATATATTTT. This encodes CASSPAQAGSGNTIYF.

This clone was detected only a few times. This chain links TRBV19 with TRBJ2-3; 10 nucleotides match TRBD2. V lost 6 bases to trimming and J lost 1 base; unmatched junction nucleotides: 7. The V gene's germline CDR1 is LNHDA and CDR2 SQIVND (reference sequence). The CDR3 has 16 amino acids. The DNA of the CDR3 is TGTGCCAGTAGAACTAGCGGGAATGACGGCACAGATACGCAGTATTTT. It yields the protein CASRTSGNDGTDTQYF.

This chain connects TRBV5-6 to TRBJ1-1; tentatively, D is TRBD1 (5 bases). Deletions cut 1 base from V and 9 bases from J, with 19 bases between. Germline V gene data show CDR1 as SGHDT and CDR2 as YYEEEE. CDR3 size: 15 residues. In DNA, the CDR3 is TGTGCCAGCAGCTTGATGTTCAACGGCGGGGGGAAAGCTTTCTTT. Protein: CASSLMFNGGGKAFF.

The J gene is TRBJ2-7, the V gene TRBV16; 7 bases are a match to TRBD1. The V and J ends lost 4 bases and 9 bases, in that order; junction bases with no gene match: 18. Germline values: CDR1 KGHSY, CDR2 FQNENV. The CDR3 has 16 residues. The CDR3 here is CASSLTTGAPTIRQYF. The CDR3 bases are TGTGCCAGCAGCCTAACCACAGGGGCCCCCACAATACGGCAGTACTTC.